These 26 T cell receptor beta chains were all obtained from the same sample, sequenced in a study of blood T cell repertoires in COVID-19. Repertoires were generated with immunoSEQ multiplex PCR, while TCRdb's copy carries only in-frame clones and drops some. This sample yields 130,000 or so clones, of which roughly 87% are seen a single time; about 20% belongs to the top ten. Sequenced sample: PBMCs or T cells enriched from blood (not recorded which). The receptors were gathered from a man aged 25-45 years who had recovered from COVID-19.

The chain couples TRBV24-1 to TRBJ1-6; D ambiguous. Germline-derived CDR1 and CDR2 are KGHDR and SFDVKD. CDR3 length: 19 amino acids. Trimming shortened V by 1 base and J by 1 base, and 16 bases separated the two germline ends. The CDR3 DNA sequence: TGTGCCACCAGTGATTTCCCTCATCCCGGGATATCCTATAATTCACCCCTCCACTTT. Its translation is CATSDFPHPGISYNSPLHF.

The table lists this clone with a count of one. The rearrangement joins TRBV29-1 to TRBJ2-2; the match to TRBD2 covers 12 bases. The CDR3 extends over 16 amino acids. Germline V gene sequence: CDR1 SQVTM, CDR2 ANQGSEA. Losses at the gene ends were 7 bases for V and 2 bases for J; bases not matched to a gene: 8. The CDR3 spells CSAVTSGRPNTGELFF. DNA of the CDR3: TGCAGCGCCGTAACTAGCGGGAGGCCTAACACCGGGGAGCTGTTTTTT.

The genes are TRBV19 and TRBJ1-6; tentative D call: TRBD1 (6 bases). V was cut by 4 bases and J by 2 bases, with 18 bases left in between. This CDR3 region has 18 residues. The germline V gene has CDR1 LNHDA and CDR2 SQIVND (reference sequence). CDR3 bases: TGTGCCAGTAGTAATCGGGGGGCACCCGCTGCCTATAATTCACCCCTCCACTTT. This translates into CASSNRGAPAAYNSPLHF.

This clone came up a few times. J is TRBJ1-5 and V is TRBV15, with D maybe TRBD1 (5 bases). This CDR3 comprises 14 residues. Germline CDR1 LNHNV, CDR2 YYDKDF (reference sequence). The V gene lost 1 base and the J gene lost 6 bases, with 10 bases spanning the gap. This CDR3 reads CATSRAWGGQPQHF. CDR3 nucleotides: TGTGCCACCAGCAGAGCGTGGGGGGGTCAGCCCCAGCATTTT.

This clone was picked up a small number of times. The genes are TRBV7-5 and TRBJ1-5; the DNA was not compared with TRBD1, the D call given in the table. TRBV7-5 is designated a pseudogene. This CDR3 is 17 amino acids long. The CDR3 DNA is TGTGTCAGAAGCTTAGCGTGGAGGACAGGGAATAATCAGCCCCAGCATTTT. Protein: CVRSLAWRTGNNQPQHF.

V gene TRBV6-5 combines with J gene TRBJ1-5; the D is unclear. This CDR3 comprises 13 residues. The ends were cut back, 2 bases at V and 6 bases at J, with 8 bases in the middle. The germline gives CDR1 MNHEY, CDR2 SVGAGI. DNA for the CDR3: TGTGCCAGCAGTTACGAGGGAGGTCAGCCCCAGCATTTT. Its translation is CASSYEGGQPQHF.

The rearrangement uses TRBV30 and TRBJ2-7; 9 nucleotides match TRBD2. The length of the CDR3 is 16 residues. Germline values: CDR1 GTSNPN, CDR2 SVGIG (reference sequence). J lost 4 bases, V lost 1 base, and 11 bases had no gene match. CDR3 loop: CAWSANGAGGLYEQYF. The CDR3 nucleotides are TGTGCCTGGAGTGCTAATGGGGCGGGAGGGTTGTACGAGCAGTACTTC.

The chain joins TRBV5-5 to TRBJ2-1; 11 nucleotides align to TRBD2. This CDR3 spans 15 amino acids. Germline trimming cut 4 bases from V and 4 bases from J; bases unmatched to any gene: 4. The germline V gene encodes CDR1 SGHKS and CDR2 YYEKEE (reference sequence). This chain's CDR3 is CASSPLAGGYNEQFF. CDR3 nucleotides: TGTGCCAGCAGCCCTCTAGCGGGAGGATACAATGAGCAGTTCTTC.

This sequence joins TRBV10-3 and TRBJ2-5; TRBD2 matches at 13 bases. V lost 10 bases and J lost 5; bases outside the gene matches: 10. In germline, CDR1 is ENHRY, CDR2 SYGVKD. The CDR3 length is 15 residues. The DNA for the CDR3 is TGTGCCACCACCACTAGCGGGAGGGCCGGGGAGACCCAGTACTTC. Translated: CATTTSGRAGETQYF.

The chain has TRBV6-1 and TRBJ2-1, with 14 bases matching TRBD2. There are 17 residues in the CDR3. Germline loops: CDR1 MNHNS, CDR2 SASEGT. Trimming took 4 bases from V and 7 from J; bases not matched to a gene: 9. The CDR3 loop is CASSGTAGLAGENEQFF. The CDR3, as DNA: TGTGCCAGCAGTGGCACGGCGGGACTAGCGGGGGAAAATGAGCAGTTCTTC.

The CDR3 sequence: CASSPGGQGHYNEQFF. The DNA for the CDR3 is TGCGCCAGCAGCCCTGGAGGACAGGGGCATTACAATGAGCAGTTCTTC. The genes are TRBV4-1 and TRBJ2-1, with TRBD1 identical over 9 bases. V was clipped by 4 bases and J by 4 bases; unmatched bases: 8. The length of the CDR3 is 16 residues. Germline loops: CDR1 MGHRA, CDR2 YSYEKL.

This clone was picked up one time. The rearrangement links TRBV19 to TRBJ1-5; a possible D gene is TRBD1 (5 bases). Looked up from germline, CDR1 is LNHDA and CDR2 is SQIVND (reference sequence). Trimming removed 5 bases from V and 2 bases from J, with 10 bases in between. The CDR3 runs 14 residues. CDR3 sequence: CASSWEGGNQPQHF. CDR3 sequence (DNA): TGTGCCAGTAGTTGGGAAGGGGGCAATCAGCCCCAGCATTTT.

This clone was detected a few times. V gene TRBV24-1 combines with J gene TRBJ2-3, with D perhaps matching TRBD1 (6 bases). Germline V gene sequence: CDR1 KGHDR, CDR2 SFDVKD. The CDR3 runs to 15 residues. Trimming took off 5 bases at V and 5 bases at J, with 16 bases between the two ends. CDR3 region: CATSAVEQGLDTQYF. CDR3 coding DNA: TGTGCCACCAGTGCCGTCGAGCAGGGGCTAGATACGCAGTATTTT.

This chain connects TRBV5-1 to TRBJ2-3; 8 bases are shared with TRBD2. The germline V gene encodes CDR1 SGHRS and CDR2 YFSETQ. The CDR3 sequence is 16 residues long. Trimming removed 0 bases from V and 0 bases from J; junction bases left unmatched: 3. This CDR3 reads CASSLVGGDSTDTQYF. CDR3 sequence (DNA): TGCGCCAGCAGCTTGGTCGGGGGGGATAGCACAGATACGCAGTATTTT.

The chain has TRBV11-2 and TRBJ2-5; 14 bases line up with TRBD2. The ends lost 7 bases at V and 1 base at J; junction bases unmatched: 14. The CDR3 is made up of 19 amino acids. Germline-derived CDR1 and CDR2 are SGHAT and FQNNGV. CDR3 sequence reads: CASNLGTSGGNSAQETQYF. CDR3 coding DNA: TGTGCCAGCAACCTAGGGACTAGCGGGGGTAATTCCGCCCAAGAGACCCAGTACTTC.

The V call is TRBV6-5, the J call TRBJ2-7, with TRBD1 identical over 7 bases. Germline CDR1 reads MNHEY; CDR2 reads SVGAGI. The CDR3 length is 15 residues. J gave up 3 bases and V 5 bases, and 10 bases lay outside the gene matches. DNA for the CDR3: TGTGCCAGCAGTCGGGCCGGGACAGAACTCTACGAGCAGTACTTC. Its protein is CASSRAGTELYEQYF.

The chain has TRBV7-2 and TRBJ1-2, with TRBD1 identical over 12 bases. The CDR3 length is 16 residues. J was trimmed by 2 bases and V by 5 bases; bases with no gene match: 6. Germline CDR1 reads SGHTA; CDR2 reads FQGNSA. The CDR3 bases are TGTGCCAGCAGCGACGGGACAGGGGGCAGGAACTATGGCTACACCTTC. This gives the protein CASSDGTGGRNYGYTF.

The chain couples TRBV19 to TRBJ1-5; D uncertain. V was shortened by 3 bases and J by 4 bases, with 13 bases between the two germline ends. This CDR3 spans 15 amino acids. Germline CDR1 is LNHDA and CDR2 is SQIVND (reference sequence). CDR3 amino acids: CASSINLAGNQPQHF. CDR3 nucleotide sequence: TGTGCCAGTAGTATTAATTTGGCAGGTAATCAGCCCCAGCATTTT.

CDR3 bases: TGTGCCAGCTCCCTCGACAGGGCCCCCTATGGCTACACCTTC. Its translation is CASSLDRAPYGYTF. This chain uses TRBV18 with TRBJ1-2; 7 bases agree with TRBD1. The V segment lost 6 bases and the J segment 4 bases; nucleotides outside the gene matches: 8. The CDR3 loop spans 14 amino acids. CDR1 and CDR2 from the germline V gene are KGHSH and LQKENI.

The chain uses TRBV12-5 and TRBJ2-3, with 10 bases lining up with TRBD1. The CDR3 sequence is 14 residues long. Trimming cost V 6 bases and J 5 bases; bases outside gene matches: 5. Germline V gives CDR1 LGHNT, CDR2 FRNRAP. The CDR3 DNA sequence: TGTGCTAGTGGCCCGGGACAGGGGATAGATACGCAGTATTTT. Amino acid sequence: CASGPGQGIDTQYF.

This clone qualifies as medium-sized. V and J are TRBV10-1 and TRBJ2-4; 8 bases match TRBD2. This CDR3 is 14 amino acids long. Germline assignment: CDR1 WNHNN and CDR2 SYGVQD (reference sequence). Germline trimming cut 3 bases from V and 6 bases from J; bases unmatched to any gene: 4. CDR3 nucleotides: TGCGCCAGCAGTGATGCGGGGGGCCCAAACATTCAGTACTTC. Encoded protein: CASSDAGGPNIQYF.

The chain carries TRBV19 and TRBJ1-5; the D gene is possibly TRBD1 (5 bases). The CDR3 is made up of 15 amino acids. V dropped 1 base and J dropped 4 bases, with 11 bases sitting between them. Looked up from germline, CDR1 is LNHDA and CDR2 is SQIVND (reference sequence). CDR3: CASSIAGGRNQPQHF. CDR3 coding DNA: TGTGCCAGTAGTATAGCGGGGGGTAGAAATCAGCCCCAGCATTTT.

The genes are TRBV19 and TRBJ2-1; 9 bases are shared with TRBD1. After removal of 2 bases from V and 8 bases from J, the junction contained 1 base not matched to a gene. The CDR3 runs 13 residues. CDR1 and CDR2 (germline): LNHDA, SQIVND (reference sequence). The CDR3 nucleotides read TGTGCCAGTAGTATATGGGACAGGGATGAGCAGTTCTTC. Translated: CASSIWDRDEQFF.

This clone showed up just a few times. The V gene is TRBV5-6, the J gene TRBJ1-1; TRBD1 matches at 8 bases. The germline gives CDR1 SGHDT, CDR2 YYEEEE. The CDR3 covers 17 residues. J was trimmed by 0 bases and V by 0 bases; bases with no gene match: 7. As DNA, the CDR3 is TGTGCCAGCAGCTTGGGGGCCGGGACAGGACTGAACACTGAAGCTTTCTTT. Translation gives CASSLGAGTGLNTEAFF.

The chain uses TRBV2 and TRBJ2-1; 13 nucleotides align to TRBD2. Germline lookup yields CDR1 SNHLY and CDR2 FYNNEI. The CDR3 length is 16 residues. The V gene end was trimmed by 2 bases and the J gene end by 7 bases; junction bases not matched to a gene: 5. In DNA, the CDR3 is TGTGCCAGCAGTGAACAGACTAGCGGGGGGTGGAATGAGCAGTTCTTC. It specifies CASSEQTSGGWNEQFF.

This clone appeared many times. The rearrangement uses TRBV3-1 (or the pseudogene TRBV3-2) and TRBJ1-2, with a tentative D call TRBD1 (5 bases). Trimming removed 5 bases at V and 4 bases at J, with 8 bases between. CDR1 is LGHDT and CDR2 is YNNKEL in the germline V gene (reference sequence). The CDR3 consists of 12 residues. This chain's CDR3 is CASSGGGYGYTF. The CDR3 bases are TGTGCCAGCAGCGGGGGGGGCTATGGCTACACCTTC.